The source of this TCR beta chain is a study of T cell responses to AZD1222 COVID-19 vaccine listed by TCRdb under 2021. About the full investigation: Because spike-specific TCR depth and breadth did not differ between the two schedules, AZD1222 recipients who got a second dose at roughly 4 weeks were pooled with those who got a second dose at roughly 12 weeks. TCR sequencing was performed for about 250 trial participants, of whom 200 to 210 were given two doses of AZD1222 and around 25 were given two doses of MenACWY control vaccine. Trial participants were enrolled by age into 18-55, 56-69 and 70-plus year subgroups, with 148, 28 and 57 TCR-sequenced participants respectively. The research as a whole found: Vaccine-associated CD4 TCRs spanned the whole spike protein, with dominant responses in regions 160-218 and 743-854. After two AZD1222 doses, spike-specific TCR breadth and depth were significantly higher than at day 0 and than in MenACWY recipients. Participants were mostly white British, with more females than males. The authors suggested clonal diversity may have been underestimated. In the small 56-69-year group, the increase in depth fell short of significance, most likely because of low power. Conclusions about previously exposed vaccinees are limited, since just five or six AZD1222 recipients were seropositive for SARS-CoV-2 at baseline. Because no samples from the day 14 peak response were available, repertoires could be characterized only after the peak T cell response. Reportedly, close to half of the unique spike-specific TCRs recognized epitopes lying outside the regions that are mutated in the B.1.351 and B.1.1.7 variants.

Taken with the paper, the label for time point translates to: baseline before first vaccination. Vaccinee samples were obtained from the UK trials COV001 and COV002, which included a single-blind randomized controlled phase 2/3 trial of AZD1222 (ChAdOx1 nCoV-19) in healthy adults. Trial participant PBMC samples were collected at day 0 and day 28 after the second dose for TCRbeta chain sequencing. To note about this clone: The target of this receptor is not known. Qualities for individual bases were not recorded, and no much larger clone is one base off.

The CDR3 regions of human TCRbeta chains were analyzed by immunosequencing. As for how the authors treated the data: Repertoire TCRs were checked for matches against a reference library of SARS-CoV-2-specific TCRs that had been generated using the MIRA antigen-specificity platform. Breadth was defined as the fraction of unique TCRs that were SARS-CoV-2-associated. Depth was defined as the fraction of total T cells that were SARS-CoV-2-associated. Using the MIRA data, each spike-specific TCR was assigned both to the spike region to which the TCR was reactive and to a CD4 or CD8 class. Log10-transformed breadth and depth values were compared by one-way ANOVA with Sidak's multiple comparisons tests. What TCRdb holds here is the immuneACCESS table cut down to in-frame rearrangements. Part of the clones is not present; checked against another copy, under half of the missing clones reflect an unresolved V gene, and the others are unexplained. V and J calls plus clone size are reproduced from that table; the DNA served to infer D and trimming. Within this sample are 120,000 or so clones, with roughly nine tenths of them counted one time only. The ten largest clones take up 25% to 30% of the sample.

CDR1 is given as MNHNY and CDR2 as SVGAGI, both from the germline V gene (reference sequence). The germline V and J ends show losses of 5 bases and 1 base respectively, and no gene match explains 2 bases of the junction. From its cysteine to its phenylalanine, the CDR3 spans 14 amino acids. Only the CDR3 DNA stays, 42 bases, in frame from base 1. The sample here was peripheral blood, taken on day 0 of AZD1222 vaccination. Recombination connected TRBV6-6 to TRBJ1-5; TRBD1 lines up with 7 middle nucleotides. This clonotype was sampled from an adult in good health. The CDR3 protein: CASSKGQSNQPQHF. The DNA reads TGTGCCAGCAGTAAGGGACAGAGCAATCAGCCCCAGCATTTT.